One TCR beta chain is described in this entry. The data were taken from a study of cytomegalovirus exposure and HLA in healthy donors. Study summary: About 200 million T cells yielded 100 million to 130 million unique TCR beta sequences, as an earlier analysis found.

In germline, CDR1 is SGHNT, CDR2 YYREEE (reference sequence). Trimming took 1 base from V and 3 from J, leaving 10 bases between them. This CDR3 spans 15 amino acids. The primer mix had 60 Vbeta and 13 Jbeta primers. Clones were sequenced by immunoSEQ multiplex PCR, and TCRdb holds only the in-frame ones, with some missing. The repertoire includes more than 95,000 clones, about 79% of them detected once, and approximately 6.3% sits in the top ten. The material sequenced was PBMCs. The V gene is TRBV5-4, the J gene TRBJ2-2; D unresolved. The sequence was obtained from a man between 60 and 70 years old in good health and CMV-seropositive. In DNA, the CDR3 is TGTGCCAGCAGCTTGAGAGACTCTTACACCGGGGAGCTGTTTTTT. Its translation is CASSLRDSYTGELFF.